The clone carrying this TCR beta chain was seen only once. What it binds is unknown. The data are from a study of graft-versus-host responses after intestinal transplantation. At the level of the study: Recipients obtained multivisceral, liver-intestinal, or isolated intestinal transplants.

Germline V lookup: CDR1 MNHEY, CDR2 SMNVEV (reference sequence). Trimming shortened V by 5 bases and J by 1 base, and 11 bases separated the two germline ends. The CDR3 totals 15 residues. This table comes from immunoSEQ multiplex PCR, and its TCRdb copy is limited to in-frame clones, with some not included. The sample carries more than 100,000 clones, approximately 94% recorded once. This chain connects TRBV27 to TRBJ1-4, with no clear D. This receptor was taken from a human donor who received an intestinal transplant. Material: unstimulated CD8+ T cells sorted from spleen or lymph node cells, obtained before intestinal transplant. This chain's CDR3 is CASSPSLITNEKLFF. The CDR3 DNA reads TGTGCCAGCAGTCCATCCTTGATAACTAATGAAAAACTGTTTTTT.